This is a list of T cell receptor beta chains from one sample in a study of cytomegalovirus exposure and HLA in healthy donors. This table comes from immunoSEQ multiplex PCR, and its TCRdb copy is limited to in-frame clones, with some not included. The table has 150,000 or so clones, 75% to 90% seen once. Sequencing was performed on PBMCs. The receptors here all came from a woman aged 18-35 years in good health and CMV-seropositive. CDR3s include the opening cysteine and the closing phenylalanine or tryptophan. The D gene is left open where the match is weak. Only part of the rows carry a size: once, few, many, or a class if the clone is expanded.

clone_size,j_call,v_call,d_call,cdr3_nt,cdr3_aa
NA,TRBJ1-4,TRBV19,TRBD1,TGTGCCAGTAGTCCCGGGACAGGTGCCGATGAAAAACTGTTTTTT,CASSPGTGADEKLFF
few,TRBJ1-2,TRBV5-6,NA,TGTGCCAGCAGCCCACAGGGTTTGAATTATGGCTACACCTTC,CASSPQGLNYGYTF
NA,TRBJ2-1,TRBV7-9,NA,TGTGCCAGCAGCTTAGATCTCAGAAGCTCCTACAATGAGCAGTTCTTC,CASSLDLRSSYNEQFF
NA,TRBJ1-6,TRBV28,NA,TGTGCCAGCAGTTTACTCGGGGACTCCTATAATTCACCCCTCCACTTT,CASSLLGDSYNSPLHF
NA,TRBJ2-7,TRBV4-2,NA,TGTGCCAGCAGCCAAGATATGTGGTTCGGGGAGCAGTACTTC,CASSQDMWFGEQYF
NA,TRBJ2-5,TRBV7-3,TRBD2,TGTGCCAGCAGCTTAAGCGGGGGGAGAGAGACCCAGTACTTC,CASSLSGGRETQYF
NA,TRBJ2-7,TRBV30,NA,TGTGCCTGGAGTGTACTGACAGTCGCCTACGAGCAGTACTTC,CAWSVLTVAYEQYF
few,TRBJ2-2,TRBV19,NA,TGTGCCACCAGTGCCGGACAGAACACCGGGGAGCTGTTTTTT,CATSAGQNTGELFF
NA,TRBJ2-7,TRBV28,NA,TGTGCCAGCACTCAATCCGGCGACAGGCCGACCTACGAGCAGTACTTC,CASTQSGDRPTYEQYF
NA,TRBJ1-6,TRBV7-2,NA,TGTGCCAGCAGCTTATATCTGAGGCAGGGGATAAATTCACCCCTCCACTTT,CASSLYLRQGINSPLHF
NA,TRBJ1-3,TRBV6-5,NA,TGTGCCAGCAGTTACTCGGCAGTCTCTGGAAACACCATATATTTT,CASSYSAVSGNTIYF
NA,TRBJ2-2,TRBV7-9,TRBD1,TGTGCCAGCAGCCATAGGGCCAGGGGGAGAACCGGGGAGCTGTTTTTT,CASSHRARGRTGELFF
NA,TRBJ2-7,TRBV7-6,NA,TGTGCCAGCAGCGATGGGGCCGGATTACAGTACTTC,CASSDGAGLQYF
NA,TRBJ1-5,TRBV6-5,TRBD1,TGTGCCAGCAGTCCTGACAGGGGGGATCAGCCCCAGCATTTT,CASSPDRGDQPQHF
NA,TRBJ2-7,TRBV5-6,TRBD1,TGTGCCAGCAGCTCGGACTCATCGTTCAGGGGGGAGCAGTACTTC,CASSSDSSFRGEQYF
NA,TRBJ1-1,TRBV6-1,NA,TGTGCCAGCAGGGGACACCTGAACACTGAAGCTTTCTTT,CASRGHLNTEAFF
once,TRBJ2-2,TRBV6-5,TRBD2,TGTGCCACCGTAGCGGGAGACACCGGGGAGCTGTTTTTT,CATVAGDTGELFF
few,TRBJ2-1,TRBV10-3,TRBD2,TGTGCCATCAGTGAGAGGGCTAGCGGGGGGGCACGGCATGAGCAGTTCTTC,CAISERASGGARHEQFF
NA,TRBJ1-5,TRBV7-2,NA,TGTGCCAGCAGCTTAGGGCTCAATCAGCCCCAGCATTTT,CASSLGLNQPQHF
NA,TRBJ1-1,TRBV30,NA,TGTGCCTGGAGTGTACGATCCGCCGGACTAGCTTTCTTT,CAWSVRSAGLAFF
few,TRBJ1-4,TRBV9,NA,TGTGCCAGCAGCGTCGGTACAGGGTCTCAGGCTAATGAAAAACTGTTTTTT,CASSVGTGSQANEKLFF
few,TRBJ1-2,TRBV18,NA,TGTGCCAGCTCACGGGGCGCCCCGGACTATGGCTACACCTTC,CASSRGAPDYGYTF
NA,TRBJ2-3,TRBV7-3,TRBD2,TGTGCCAGCAGCCTTTCTAGCGGGGAAAGCACAGATACGCAGTATTTT,CASSLSSGESTDTQYF
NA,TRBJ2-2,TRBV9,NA,TGTGCCAGCAGCCCCCAAGGGGGGGGGTCTGGGGAGCTGTTTTTT,CASSPQGGGSGELFF
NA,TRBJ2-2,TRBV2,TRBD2,TGTGCCAGCAGTGATCCCCCTCCGACGAGCGGGGAAGGGACCGGGGAGCTGTTTTTT,CASSDPPPTSGEGTGELFF
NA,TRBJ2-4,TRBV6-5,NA,TGTGCCAGCAGTAGGGGTGGGTCAAACATTCAGTACTTC,CASSRGGSNIQYF
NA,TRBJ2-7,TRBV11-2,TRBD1,TGTGCCAGCAGCTTACCGGGACAGGGACCTTACGAGCAGTACTTC,CASSLPGQGPYEQYF
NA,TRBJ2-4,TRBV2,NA,TGTGCCAGCAACGAGCCCGGAGCCAAAAACATTCAGTACTTC,CASNEPGAKNIQYF
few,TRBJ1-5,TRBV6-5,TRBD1,TGTGCCAGCAGTGGGACAGGCAATCAGCCCCAGCATTTT,CASSGTGNQPQHF
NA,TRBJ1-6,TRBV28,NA,TGTGCCAGCATCCCCGGGGGGGGGTATTCACCCCTCCACTTT,CASIPGGGYSPLHF
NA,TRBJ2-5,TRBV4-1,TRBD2,TGCGCCAGCAGCCAACCGCACAGACCCCGGGAGGGAGAGACCCAGTACTTC,CASSQPHRPREGETQYF
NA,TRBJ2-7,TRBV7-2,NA,TGTGCCAGCAGCCCGCCCGGGGGAGGCTACGAGCAGTACTTC,CASSPPGGGYEQYF
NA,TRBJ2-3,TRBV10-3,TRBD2,TGTGCCATCAGTCAGTCCTGGCAGGGGACTAGCGGGGACACAGATACGCAGTATTTT,CAISQSWQGTSGDTDTQYF
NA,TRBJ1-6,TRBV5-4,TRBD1,TGTGCCAGCAGCCTGACAGGGGCTGGGGGTTCACCCCTCCACTTT,CASSLTGAGGSPLHF
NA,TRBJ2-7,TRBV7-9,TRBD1,TGTGCCAGCAGCTTCTCTACAGGGGCCTACGAGCAGTACTTC,CASSFSTGAYEQYF
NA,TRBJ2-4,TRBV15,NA,TGTGCCACCAGCAGAGATCTCCTAGGTCTAGCCAAAAACATTCAGTACTTC,CATSRDLLGLAKNIQYF
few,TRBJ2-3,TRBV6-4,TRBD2,TGTGCCAGCAGTGACTCGGGGGAGGGAGATACGCAGTATTTT,CASSDSGEGDTQYF